Following are 28 T cell receptor beta chains from one sample sequenced in a study of Ad26.COV2.S vaccination and SARS-CoV-2 variants. Sequencing used immunoSEQ multiplex PCR; TCRdb keeps in-frame clones, though not all of them. The table lists roughly 330,000 clones, almost 90% of them singletons. The sample's treatment: 15 to 20 received Ad26.COV2.S at low or high dose, single or two shots; roughly five received placebo; per-sample allocation not given. Samples analyzed were those drawn on day 63 after the first vaccine or placebo injection. The source was peripheral blood, collected in a trial of Ad26.COV2.S vaccine versus placebo. All receptors come from a person aged 18-60 years who received the Ad26.COV2.S COVID-19 vaccine or a placebo.

The chain has TRBV18 and TRBJ2-1; the match to TRBD2 covers 9 bases. Germline trimming cut 0 bases from V and 3 bases from J; bases unmatched to any gene: 6. CDR3 size: 17 residues. Germline loops: CDR1 KGHSH, CDR2 LQKENI. The CDR3 bases are TGTGCCAGCTCACCACCCCGGGCTAGCGGGAACTACAATGAGCAGTTCTTC. It specifies CASSPPRASGNYNEQFF.

The rearrangement joins TRBV6-5 to TRBJ1-1, with 8 bases identical to TRBD1. The germline V gene has CDR1 MNHEY and CDR2 SVGAGI. With V trimmed by 5 bases and J by 5 bases, 7 bases remained unmatched. This CDR3 contains 14 residues. The CDR3 bases are TGTGCCAGCAGTCACGACAGGGGACAGACTGAAGCTTTCTTT. This translates into CASSHDRGQTEAFF.

The chain employs TRBV19 and TRBJ2-5; 13 bases are shared with TRBD2. This CDR3 has 16 residues. Germline lookup yields CDR1 LNHDA and CDR2 SQIVND (reference sequence). V lost 1 base to trimming and J lost 2 bases; unmatched junction nucleotides: 1. The chain's CDR3 is CASSIGLAGGQETQYF. The DNA of the CDR3 is TGTGCCAGTAGTATAGGACTAGCGGGGGGTCAAGAGACCCAGTACTTC.

The chain links TRBV6-2 or TRBV6-3 to TRBJ1-5; the D is unclear. This CDR3 has 13 residues. Germline loops: CDR1 MNHEY, CDR2 SVGEGT. Deletions cut 4 bases from V and 6 bases from J, with 10 bases between. CDR3 residues: CASSFGVGQPQHF. In DNA form, the CDR3 reads TGTGCCAGCAGTTTCGGGGTCGGTCAGCCCCAGCATTTT.

V gene TRBV6-5 combines with J gene TRBJ1-2; D is undetermined. This CDR3 contains 13 residues. V was pared by 2 bases and J by 7 bases, with 11 bases between. Germline V gives CDR1 MNHEY, CDR2 SVGAGI. CDR3 protein: CASSYPGKSGYTF. DNA for the CDR3: TGTGCCAGCAGTTACCCCGGAAAAAGTGGCTACACCTTC.

This rearrangement joins TRBV6-5 to TRBJ1-1; TRBD1 matches 7 bases. After removal of 8 bases from V and 4 bases from J, the junction contained 13 bases not matched to a gene. Germline lookup yields CDR1 MNHEY and CDR2 SVGAGI. This CDR3 is built from 15 residues. The CDR3 region has the DNA TGTGCCAGCCGGCGGGAGGGGGCGTTATCCACTGAAGCTTTCTTT. Protein product: CASRREGALSTEAFF.

The rearrangement joins TRBV6-5 to TRBJ1-4; a possible D gene is TRBD1 (5 bases). The CDR3 is 15 residues long. The germline V gene encodes CDR1 MNHEY and CDR2 SVGAGI. V was cut by 5 bases and J by 8 bases, with 18 bases left in between. The CDR3 reads CASSIRWGDREKLFF. In nucleotides, the CDR3 is TGTGCCAGCAGTATTCGATGGGGGGATCGGGAAAAACTGTTTTTT.

The chain is built from TRBV18 and TRBJ1-4, with 7 bases fitting TRBD1. The V segment lost 1 base and the J segment 4 bases; nucleotides outside the gene matches: 3. Germline CDR1 KGHSH, CDR2 LQKENI. The CDR3 covers 15 residues. The CDR3 region has the DNA TGTGCCAGCTCACCACGACAGGGAAGTAATGAAAAACTGTTTTTT. It codes for CASSPRQGSNEKLFF.

The V call is TRBV7-2, the J call TRBJ1-1; D is undetermined. This CDR3 has 15 amino acids. Looked up from germline, CDR1 is SGHTA and CDR2 is FQGNSA. Trimming stripped 5 bases from V and 1 base from J, with 14 bases between. In DNA, the CDR3 is TGTGCCAGCAGCGTAAATGGGCGGCCGAACACTGAAGCTTTCTTT. Amino acids: CASSVNGRPNTEAFF.

The chain employs TRBV5-1 and TRBJ2-3; D might be TRBD2 (6 bases). In germline, CDR1 is SGHRS, CDR2 YFSETQ. Deletions cut 0 bases from V and 3 bases from J, with 14 bases between. CDR3 size: 16 residues. The CDR3 bases are TGCGCCAGCAGCTTGGAGGGCGGGGTTGGGACAGATACGCAGTATTTT. Residues: CASSLEGGVGTDTQYF.

In its sample, this clone was seen once. The chain has TRBV7-2 and TRBJ2-1; 8 bases are a match to TRBD2. Germline CDR1 and CDR2: SGHTA and FQGNSA. The CDR3 sequence is 14 residues long. Germline trimming cut 3 bases from V and 7 bases from J; bases unmatched to any gene: 5. The CDR3 bases are TGTGCCAGCAGCTTGAGGACTAGCTGGAATGAGCAGTTCTTC. Translated: CASSLRTSWNEQFF.

This chain links TRBV7-8 with TRBJ1-2, with a weak D call TRBD1 (6 bases). This CDR3 has 17 amino acids. Germline assignment: CDR1 SGHVS and CDR2 FQNEAQ. Trimming cost V 7 bases and J 6 bases, with 27 bases left between them. The CDR3 loop is CASTTRFRDKRENGYTF. The CDR3 DNA is TGTGCCAGCACCACACGCTTTCGGGACAAAAGGGAGAATGGCTACACCTTC. The full variable domain, rest sourced from reference TRBV7-8 and TRBJ1-2, is GAGVSQSPRYKVAKRGQDVALRCDPISGHVSLFWYQQALGQGPEFLTYFQNEAQLDKSGLPSDRFFAERPEGSVSTLKIQRTQQEDSAVYLCASTTRFRDKRENGYTFGSGTRLTVV.

The rearrangement uses TRBV25-1 and TRBJ1-2; weak D call: TRBD1 (6 bases). Trimming removed 5 bases at V and 2 bases at J, with 9 bases between. This CDR3 is built from 13 residues. Germline V gives CDR1 MGHDK, CDR2 SYGVNS. For the CDR3, the DNA is TGTGCCAGCAGTACAACAGGGAACTATGGCTACACCTTC. It is translated as CASSTTGNYGYTF.

The chain couples TRBV10-3 to TRBJ1-2, with TRBD1 as a possible D gene (6 bases). The V gene's germline CDR1 is ENHRY and CDR2 SYGVKD. V was pared by 4 bases and J by 7 bases, with 13 bases between. The CDR3 has 13 residues. The CDR3 spells CAISGQVDGGYTF. In DNA, the CDR3 is TGTGCCATCAGTGGACAGGTGGATGGTGGCTACACCTTC.

The chain joins TRBV6-1 to TRBJ2-5; 11 bases are a match to TRBD2. Germline CDR1 reads MNHNS; CDR2 reads SASEGT. V dropped 0 bases and J dropped 1; count of bases not matched to a gene: 7. The CDR3 covers 18 residues. CDR3 DNA sequence: TGTGCCAGCAGTGAAGCGCTTCTACTAGCGGGGGTCCAAGAGACCCAGTACTTC. This sequence encodes CASSEALLLAGVQETQYF.

This chain connects TRBV7-9 to TRBJ1-3; 7 bases line up with TRBD1. The CDR3 is 12 residues long. V lost 10 bases, J lost 2 bases, and 2 bases stayed unmatched. Germline CDR1 SEHNR, CDR2 FQNEAQ (reference sequence). The CDR3 is CAIDRAGNTIYF. The CDR3 bases are TGTGCCATCGACAGGGCTGGAAACACCATATATTTT.

DNA for the CDR3: TGTGCCAGCAGTTCGGCCGCCGGAGCTTTCTTT. It translates to CASSSAAGAFF. The V call is TRBV12-3 or TRBV12-4, the J call TRBJ1-1; D call uncertain. V lost 4 bases to trimming and J lost 10 bases, with 10 bases between them. The CDR3 covers 11 residues.

The chain has TRBV5-1 and TRBJ2-5; D is possibly TRBD2 (5 bases). This CDR3 region has 14 residues. The V gene lost 0 bases and the J gene lost 7 bases, with 13 bases spanning the gap. The germline CDR1 and CDR2 sequences are SGHRS and YFSETQ. The CDR3 nucleotides read TGCGCCAGCAGCTTGGGAGGGCGGCGGCGGACCCAGTACTTC. Translating gives CASSLGGRRRTQYF.

This chain connects TRBV5-1 to TRBJ2-1; 13 positions agree with TRBD2. J was trimmed by 9 bases and V by 4 bases; bases with no gene match: 13. Germline assignment: CDR1 SGHRS and CDR2 YFSETQ. The CDR3 length is 17 residues. In DNA, the CDR3 is TGCGCCAGCAGCACCCGACTAGCGGGAGGAGTTGGGACTGAGCAGTTCTTC. Protein product: CASSTRLAGGVGTEQFF.

The chain recombines TRBV15 with TRBJ2-6; D remains ambiguous. Per germline, CDR1 LNHNV and CDR2 YYDKDF (reference sequence). This CDR3 comprises 16 residues. V lost 3 bases to trimming and J lost 0 bases, with 9 bases between them. The CDR3 DNA reads as TGTGCCACCAGCAGCTCCTTTGCCTCTGGGGCCAACGTCCTGACTTTC. Translation gives CATSSSFASGANVLTF.

This clone was seen ten or more times. At the DNA level, this CDR3 is encoded by other sequences in the same sample as well. The chain combines TRBV5-6 with TRBJ1-1; D uncertain. This CDR3 is built from 13 residues. V was clipped by 0 bases and J by 0 bases, with 3 bases between them. The germline V gene encodes CDR1 SGHDT and CDR2 YYEEEE. CDR3 nucleotides: TGTGCCAGCAGCTTGGGAGTGAACACTGAAGCTTTCTTT. This codes for CASSLGVNTEAFF.

The chain links TRBV7-2 to TRBJ1-1, with D perhaps matching TRBD1 (5 bases). Germline V CDR1 and CDR2: SGHTA, FQGNSA. This CDR3 comprises 15 residues. Trimming left V 5 bases short and J 4 bases short, with 17 bases between. The CDR3: CASSPRQTIRTEAFF. The CDR3 DNA sequence: TGTGCCAGCAGCCCCCGACAGACCATTCGCACTGAAGCTTTCTTT.

The chain uses TRBV6-5 and TRBJ2-7; possibly TRBD1 for D (5 bases). This CDR3 is built from 14 residues. The V gene lost 6 bases and the J gene lost 0 bases, with 12 bases spanning the gap. Germline V gene lookup returns CDR1 MNHEY and CDR2 SVGAGI. The CDR3 nucleotides are TGTGCCAGCAGCCCCCGCGACAGCTCCTACGAGCAGTACGTC. It is translated as CASSPRDSSYEQYV.

The rearrangement uses TRBV4-3 and TRBJ2-3, with 9 bases that match TRBD2. V lost 2 bases to trimming and J lost 3 bases; unmatched junction nucleotides: 6. Germline CDR1 LGHNA, CDR2 YSLEER. CDR3 length: 16 residues. The CDR3 loop is CASSQFLAGLTDTQYF. In DNA, the CDR3 is TGCGCCAGCAGCCAATTCCTAGCGGGACTTACAGATACGCAGTATTTT.

V usage is TRBV10-3 and J usage is TRBJ2-5; D not resolved. V lost 8 bases and J 6 bases, leaving 13 bases between the germline ends. This CDR3 contains 12 residues. From germline, CDR1 is ENHRY and CDR2 SYGVKD. In DNA form, the CDR3 reads TGTGCCATCCCCCCTGAGATAAAGACCCAGTACTTC. This gives the protein CAIPPEIKTQYF.

The V gene is TRBV2, the J gene TRBJ1-3; D remains ambiguous. The CDR3 is 13 residues long. Trimming removed 7 bases at V and 4 bases at J, with 11 bases between. Germline CDR1 SNHLY, CDR2 FYNNEI. This chain's CDR3 is CASTLEIGNTIYF. The CDR3 region has the DNA TGTGCCAGCACCCTCGAGATAGGAAACACCATATATTTT.

The chain carries TRBV6-5 and TRBJ1-1; 7 nucleotides align to TRBD1. The V gene's germline CDR1 is MNHEY and CDR2 SVGAGI. CDR3 length: 15 residues. The V and J ends lost 1 base and 1 base, in that order; junction bases with no gene match: 3. The chain's CDR3 is CASSYFDRANTEAFF. The CDR3, as DNA: TGTGCCAGCAGTTACTTCGACAGGGCGAACACTGAAGCTTTCTTT.

V is TRBV6-2 or TRBV6-3 and J is TRBJ2-1; D possibly uses TRBD1 or TRBD2 (5 bases each). Germline CDR1 and CDR2: MNHEY and SVGEGT. CDR3 length: 16 amino acids. V lost 4 bases to trimming and J lost 9 bases, with 22 bases between them. The CDR3 nucleotides read TGTGCCAGCAGTTCCTTCAGGGTGGGGGAATCGCGTGAGCAGTTCTTC. Residues: CASSSFRVGESREQFF.